The 24 T cell receptor beta chains below all came from one sample that was sequenced in a study of T cell responses to AZD1222 COVID-19 vaccine. This table comes from immunoSEQ multiplex PCR, and its TCRdb copy is limited to in-frame clones, with some not included. The sample consists of over 110,000 clones, 85% to 95% of them appearing once. This specimen was peripheral blood, taken on day 0 of AZD1222 vaccination. All receptors come from an adult in good health.

This chain uses TRBV5-1 with TRBJ2-2, with 7 bases lining up with TRBD1. CDR1 is SGHRS, CDR2 YFSETQ, per germline. V trimming: 4 bases; J trimming: 7 bases; junction bases outside the gene matches: 7. The CDR3 has 14 residues. The CDR3 loop reads CASSLGQAGGELFF. The CDR3 coding sequence is TGCGCCAGCAGCCTAGGACAGGCGGGCGGGGAGCTGTTTTTT.

This clone was picked up one time. This chain joins TRBV4-3 and TRBJ2-7; TRBD1 aligns across 8 bases. The V segment lost 3 bases and the J segment 3 bases; nucleotides outside the gene matches: 7. CDR3 size: 15 residues. CDR1 and CDR2 from the germline V gene are LGHNA and YSLEER. The CDR3 protein is CASSQRDRSYYEQYF. CDR3 sequence (DNA): TGCGCCAGCAGCCAGAGGGACAGGAGTTACTACGAGCAGTACTTC.

The CDR3 nucleotides are TGTGCCAGCAGCGGGGGGGAAAATTCACCCCTCCACTTT. Protein: CASSGGENSPLHF. This chain uses TRBV7-9 with TRBJ1-6; D is possibly TRBD1 (5 bases). Deletions cut 5 bases from V and 7 bases from J, with 9 bases between. The CDR3 extends over 13 amino acids. The germline V gene has CDR1 SEHNR and CDR2 FQNEAQ (reference sequence). The full variable domain, completed using reference TRBV7-9 and TRBJ1-6, is DTGVSQNPRHKITKRGQNVTFRCDPISEHNRLYWYRQTLGQGPEFLTYFQNEAQLEKSRLLSDRFSAERPKGSFSTLEIQRTEQGDSAMYLCASSGGENSPLHFGNGTRLTVT.

This chain links TRBV7-9 with TRBJ2-2, with D perhaps TRBD1 (6 bases). The V gene's germline CDR1 is SEHNR and CDR2 FQNEAQ (reference sequence). Trimming removed 5 bases from V and 4 bases from J, with 11 bases in between. The CDR3 sequence is 14 residues long. CDR3 nucleotide sequence: TGTGCCAGCAGCCCGGTAGGGGGCACCGGGGAGCTGTTTTTT. Its protein product is CASSPVGGTGELFF. The complete variable domain, with remaining parts taken from reference TRBV7-9 and TRBJ2-2, reads DTGVSQNPRHKITKRGQNVTFRCDPISEHNRLYWYRQTLGQGPEFLTYFQNEAQLEKSRLLSDRFSAERPKGSFSTLEIQRTEQGDSAMYLCASSPVGGTGELFFGEGSRLTVL.

The V and J genes are TRBV27 and TRBJ2-7; D gene uncertain. Trimming removed 0 bases at V and 3 bases at J, with 3 bases between. CDR1 and CDR2 from the germline V gene are MNHEY and SMNVEV (reference sequence). The CDR3 has 12 amino acids. In nucleotides, the CDR3 is TGTGCCAGCAGTTTATCGGGCTACGAGCAGTACTTC. As protein: CASSLSGYEQYF.

The chain carries TRBV5-4 and TRBJ2-3; TRBD2 agrees at 10 bases. From germline, CDR1 is SGHNT and CDR2 YYREEE (reference sequence). J gave up 0 bases and V 5 bases, and 6 bases lay outside the gene matches. CDR3 length: 16 amino acids. The DNA for the CDR3 is TGTGCCAGCAGGGAGCGGACTAGCGGTAGCACAGATACGCAGTATTTT. It encodes CASRERTSGSTDTQYF.

The chain combines TRBV6-5 with TRBJ1-4, with D tentatively TRBD1 (5 bases). CDR3 length: 13 amino acids. Germline V gene data show CDR1 as MNHEY and CDR2 as SVGAGI. Trimming took off 2 bases at V and 13 bases at J, with 14 bases between the two ends. The chain's CDR3 is CASSYIGAAGLFF. Written as DNA, the CDR3 is TGTGCCAGCAGTTACATAGGGGCCGCCGGACTGTTTTTT.

J is TRBJ1-1 and V is TRBV18; D is ambiguous. This CDR3 spans 15 amino acids. The V gene's germline CDR1 is KGHSH and CDR2 LQKENI. V was trimmed by 2 bases and J by 1 base, leaving 11 bases between them. CDR3 amino acids: CASSPIQLENTEAFF. DNA for the CDR3: TGTGCCAGCTCACCAATCCAGCTAGAGAACACTGAAGCTTTCTTT.

The chain combines TRBV2 with TRBJ2-1; 8 nucleotides align to TRBD1. Germline lookup yields CDR1 SNHLY and CDR2 FYNNEI. The junction had 9 bases not matched to a gene; V was cut back by 4 bases and J by 1 base. The CDR3 covers 17 residues. The CDR3 spells CASSGDRMPNSYNEQFF. CDR3 nucleotides: TGTGCCAGCAGTGGGGACAGGATGCCCAATTCCTACAATGAGCAGTTCTTC. Filled out from reference TRBV2 and TRBJ2-1, the complete variable domain reads EPEVTQTPSHQVTQMGQEVILRCVPISNHLYFYWYRQILGQKVEFLVSFYNNEISEKSEIFDDQFSVERPDGSNFTLKIRSTKLEDSAMYFCASSGDRMPNSYNEQFFGPGTRLTVL.

The rearrangement uses TRBV7-8 and TRBJ2-7, with D unresolved. Per germline, CDR1 SGHVS and CDR2 FQNEAQ. The CDR3 has 14 residues. V lost 3 bases and J 3 bases, leaving 12 bases between the germline ends. Written as DNA, the CDR3 is TGTGCCAGCAGCTTGGTAGGTGAAGGCTACGAGCAGTACTTC. It yields the protein CASSLVGEGYEQYF.

The V and J genes are TRBV11-2 and TRBJ2-1; tentatively, D is TRBD1 (7 bases). The CDR3 spans 15 residues. The V gene lost 4 bases and the J gene lost 4 bases, with 14 bases spanning the gap. CDR1 and CDR2 (germline): SGHAT, FQNNGV. The CDR3 DNA reads TGTGCCAGCAGCTCGGGGGACAGACAATACAATGAGCAGTTCTTC. Its translation: CASSSGDRQYNEQFF.

This sequence joins TRBV5-1 and TRBJ2-5; 8 bases are a match to TRBD1. Germline CDR1 and CDR2: SGHRS and YFSETQ. The CDR3 is 16 amino acids. V lost 4 bases, J lost 1 base, and 9 bases stayed unmatched. The CDR3 DNA reads as TGCGCCAGCAGCGACAGGGGCCAAAGGTTCCAAGAGACCCAGTACTTC. Residues: CASSDRGQRFQETQYF.

V and J are TRBV18 and TRBJ2-3; D is unclear. This CDR3 is built from 15 residues. The germline V gene encodes CDR1 KGHSH and CDR2 LQKENI. The V gene lost 4 bases and the J gene lost 1 base, with 12 bases spanning the gap. As DNA, the CDR3 is TGTGCCAGCTCACGGACCGCCTTCGGCACAGATACGCAGTATTTT. It is translated as CASSRTAFGTDTQYF.

This chain joins TRBV7-2 and TRBJ2-6; D ambiguous. This CDR3 has 17 residues. V dropped 2 bases and J dropped 0 bases, with 11 bases sitting between them. CDR1 SGHTA and CDR2 FQGNSA come from the germline V gene. As DNA, the CDR3 is TGTGCCAGCAGCTTATTTTTCGGCGGCTCTGGGGCCAACGTCCTGACTTTC. It encodes CASSLFFGGSGANVLTF.

This chain uses TRBV12-3 or TRBV12-4 with TRBJ2-5, with TRBD1 as a possible D gene (5 bases). Trimming pared 2 bases from V and 3 bases from J, leaving 7 bases between. The CDR3 consists of 13 residues. CDR3 DNA sequence: TGTGCCAGCAGTTTATCAGGGAAAGAGACCCAGTACTTC. Its translation is CASSLSGKETQYF.

V is TRBV18 and J is TRBJ1-3; D might be TRBD1 (6 bases). Trimming shortened V by 3 bases and J by 0 bases, and 12 bases separated the two germline ends. Per the germline V gene, CDR1 is KGHSH and CDR2 is LQKENI. The CDR3 is made up of 16 amino acids. DNA for the CDR3: TGTGCCAGCTCACCGTTAACAGGGAGCTCTGGAAACACCATATATTTT. It specifies CASSPLTGSSGNTIYF. Looking up the rest from reference TRBV18 and TRBJ1-3 gives the full variable domain: NAGVMQNPRHLVRRRGQEARLRCSPMKGHSHVYWYRQLPEEGLKFMVYLQKENIIDESGMPKERFSAEFPKEGPSILRIQQVVRGDSAAYFCASSPLTGSSGNTIYFGEGSWLTVV.

The gene calls are TRBV5-6 and TRBJ2-7; 7 bases map to TRBD1. Trimming removed 4 bases from V and 2 bases from J; junction bases left unmatched: 6. The V gene's germline CDR1 is SGHDT and CDR2 YYEEEE. The CDR3 is made up of 14 amino acids. This CDR3 reads CASSGGQLTYEQYF. For the CDR3, the DNA is TGTGCCAGCAGCGGGGGACAGCTGACCTACGAGCAGTACTTC.

This sequence joins TRBV5-6 and TRBJ2-7, with TRBD2 matching 9 bases. The germline V gene has CDR1 SGHDT and CDR2 YYEEEE. V lost 4 bases, J lost 2 bases, and 4 bases stayed unmatched. The CDR3 covers 14 residues. The CDR3 sequence is CASSQTSGPYEQYF. The CDR3 DNA is TGTGCCAGCAGCCAGACTAGCGGTCCCTACGAGCAGTACTTC.

The V and J genes are TRBV6-1 and TRBJ1-5, with D unclear. This CDR3 comprises 12 residues. The germline CDR1 and CDR2 sequences are MNHNS and SASEGT. The V end lost 3 bases, the J end lost 3 bases, and 3 bases lay between the germline ends. CDR3 bases: TGTGCCAGCAGTGACCACAATCAGCCCCAGCATTTT. It yields the protein CASSDHNQPQHF.

V is TRBV9 and J is TRBJ1-1; no reliable D call. The CDR3 contains 13 residues. V shed 2 bases and J shed 4 bases, with 9 bases lying between them. Germline V gene lookup returns CDR1 SGDLS and CDR2 YYNGEE. CDR3 coding DNA: TGTGCCAGCAGCGTGACGATGGGCACTGAAGCTTTCTTT. Its protein product is CASSVTMGTEAFF.

The chain couples TRBV28 to TRBJ2-7, with unresolved D. Germline lookup yields CDR1 MDHEN and CDR2 SYDVKM. CDR3 size: 13 residues. The V gene lost 6 bases and the J gene lost 4 bases, with 13 bases spanning the gap. The CDR3 here is CASSLPVAYEQYF. As DNA, the CDR3 is TGTGCCAGCAGCCTTCCGGTCGCTTACGAGCAGTACTTC.

The CDR3 here is CASSQGTGEMGYTF. CDR3 in DNA: TGTGCCAGCAGCCAAGGGACAGGGGAGATGGGCTACACCTTC. V is TRBV6-6 and J is TRBJ1-2; TRBD1 agrees at 10 bases. The germline gives CDR1 MNHNY, CDR2 SVGAGI (reference sequence). This CDR3 comprises 14 residues. J was trimmed by 8 bases and V by 6 bases; bases with no gene match: 9.

The chain has TRBV28 and TRBJ1-4; 10 nucleotides line up with TRBD1. CDR1 and CDR2 from the germline V gene are MDHEN and SYDVKM. This CDR3 has 14 amino acids. V was clipped by 3 bases and J by 8 bases; unmatched bases: 3. The CDR3 sequence: CASSFGQGGEKLFF. CDR3 bases: TGTGCCAGCAGTTTCGGACAGGGGGGCGAAAAACTGTTTTTT.

The chain links TRBV30 to TRBJ1-1; 8 bases line up with TRBD1. V lost 2 bases and J lost 11; bases outside the gene matches: 10. Germline lookup yields CDR1 GTSNPN and CDR2 SVGIG (reference sequence). The CDR3 covers 13 residues. In DNA, the CDR3 is TGTGCCTGGAGTCCCCTAGGACAGGGTAATGCTTTCTTT. Amino acid sequence: CAWSPLGQGNAFF.